This TCR beta chain was obtained from a study of regulatory T cells in long-lasting Graves disease. Across the whole study: With positive TSH receptor antibodies and over 5 years of antithyroid drugs, Graves' disease was considered persistent.

Study outcomes and limitations: Accuracy may have suffered from the small sample size.

With iRepertoire HTBI primers and Arm-PCR of CDR3 regions, TCR beta libraries were built. As originally analysed: Across the samples, identification revealed some 59 TRBV and more than 11 TRBJ segments. TCRdb reprocessed the multiplex PCR reads via MiXCR and lists one record per CDR3 protein. The V and J calls reflect TCRdb's pipeline rather than the authors' work. The sample includes a few hundred thousand distinct CDR3 sequences, 20% to 25% of them seen just once. V was cut by 4 bases and J by 5 bases, with 18 bases left in between. The CDR3 contains 15 residues. The germline CDR1 and CDR2 sequences are SGHRS and YFSETQ. This clonotype was seen only a few times. Its antigen is unknown. Stated time point: persistent/refractory GD, antithyroid drugs over 5 years with positive TRAb. After RNA was extracted from PBMCs, the TCR library was made from it. It was American Thyroid Association guidelines that determined Graves' disease diagnosis.

The receptor comes from a female donor with Graves disease. Here the sequenced sample was peripheral blood mononuclear cells (PBMCs), taken when the disease was refractory, from a patient treated with antithyroid drugs. The V gene is TRBV5-1, the J gene TRBJ1-1, with TRBD1 as a possible D gene (6 bases). The CDR3 DNA reads as TGCGCCAGCAGCCCCTCGGCAGGGGAAATAACTGAAGCTTTCTTT. As protein: CASSPSAGEITEAFF.